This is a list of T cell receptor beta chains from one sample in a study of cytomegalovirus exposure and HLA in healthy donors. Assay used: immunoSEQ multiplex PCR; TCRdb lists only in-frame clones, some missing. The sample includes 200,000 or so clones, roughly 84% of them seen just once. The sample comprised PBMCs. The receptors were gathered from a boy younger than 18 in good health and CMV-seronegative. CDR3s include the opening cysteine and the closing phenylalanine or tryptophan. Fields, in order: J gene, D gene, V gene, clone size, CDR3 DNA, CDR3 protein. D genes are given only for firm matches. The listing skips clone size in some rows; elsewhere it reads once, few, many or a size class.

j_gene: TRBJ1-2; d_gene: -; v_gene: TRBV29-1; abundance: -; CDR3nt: TGCAGCGCCGGCCGGACAGTGGGTGGCTACACCTTC; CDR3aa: CSAGRTVGGYTF
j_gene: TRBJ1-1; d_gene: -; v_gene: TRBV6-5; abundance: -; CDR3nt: TGTGCCAGCTGTAATGGGCCCACTGAAGCTTTCTTT; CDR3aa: CASCNGPTEAFF
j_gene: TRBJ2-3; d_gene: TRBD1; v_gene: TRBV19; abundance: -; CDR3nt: TGTGCCAGTAGTACCGGGACAGACTTGATCACAGATACGCAGTATTTT; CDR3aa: CASSTGTDLITDTQYF
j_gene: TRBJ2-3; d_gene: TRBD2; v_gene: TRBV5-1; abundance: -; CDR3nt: TGCGCCAGCAGCTCGCTAGCGGGAGTTGGCACAGATACGCAGTATTTT; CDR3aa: CASSSLAGVGTDTQYF
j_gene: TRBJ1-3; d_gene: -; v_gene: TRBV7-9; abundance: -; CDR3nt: TGTGCCAGCAGCAGAGTCCCCGGACAGTGGTTTGGAAACACCATATATTTT; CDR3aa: CASSRVPGQWFGNTIYF
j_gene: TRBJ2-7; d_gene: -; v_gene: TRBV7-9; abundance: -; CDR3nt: TGTGCCAGCAGCTTAGGAGCCAACGAGCAGTACTTC; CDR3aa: CASSLGANEQYF
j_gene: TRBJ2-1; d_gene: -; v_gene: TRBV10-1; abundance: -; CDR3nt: TGCGCCAGCAGTGAGGCACAGGGTGAAGGCAATGAGCAGTTCTTC; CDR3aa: CASSEAQGEGNEQFF
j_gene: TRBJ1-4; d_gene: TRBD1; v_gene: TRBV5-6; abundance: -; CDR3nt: TGTGCCAGCAGCTACCAGGGGGCCGATGAAAAACTGTTTTTT; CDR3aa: CASSYQGADEKLFF
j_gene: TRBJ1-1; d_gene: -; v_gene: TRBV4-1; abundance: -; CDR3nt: TGCGCCAGCAGCCAAGTCGGAACGGAGACGGCTGAAGCTTTCTTT; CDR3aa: CASSQVGTETAEAFF
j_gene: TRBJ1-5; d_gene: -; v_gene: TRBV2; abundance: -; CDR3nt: TGTGCCAGCAGTGAAGCGCCAGACAATCAGCCCCAGCATTTT; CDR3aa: CASSEAPDNQPQHF
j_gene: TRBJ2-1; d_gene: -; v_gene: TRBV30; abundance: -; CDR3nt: TGTGCCTGGACCAGGGACTTAGACAATGAGCAGTTCTTC; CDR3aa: CAWTRDLDNEQFF
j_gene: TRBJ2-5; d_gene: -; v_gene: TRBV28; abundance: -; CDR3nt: TGTGCCAGCAGGTCGGAGAGACAAGAGACCCAGTACTTC; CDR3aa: CASRSERQETQYF
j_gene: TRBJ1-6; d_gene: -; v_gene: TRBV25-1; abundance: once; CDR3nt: TGTGCCAGCGGGTCCCTGGGCGGGGAGAATTCACCCCTCCACTTT; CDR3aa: CASGSLGGENSPLHF
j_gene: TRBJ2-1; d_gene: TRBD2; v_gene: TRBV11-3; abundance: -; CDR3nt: TGTGCCAGCAGCCCAGGGAGACTAGCGGGACCCGCCTACAATGAGCAGTTCTTC; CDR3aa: CASSPGRLAGPAYNEQFF
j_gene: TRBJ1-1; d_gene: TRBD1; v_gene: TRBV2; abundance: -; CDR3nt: TGTGCCAGCAGTGTACAGGGGTATATGAACACTGAAGCTTTCTTT; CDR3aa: CASSVQGYMNTEAFF
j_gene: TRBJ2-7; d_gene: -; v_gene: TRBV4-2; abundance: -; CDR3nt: TGTGCCAGCAGCTTCGGGAGCGAGCAGTACTTC; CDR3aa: CASSFGSEQYF
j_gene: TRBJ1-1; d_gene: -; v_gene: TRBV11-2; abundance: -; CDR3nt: TGTGCCAGCAGTCTACTGAGACGGGCCGGGAAAGGTGAAGCTTTCTTT; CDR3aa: CASSLLRRAGKGEAFF
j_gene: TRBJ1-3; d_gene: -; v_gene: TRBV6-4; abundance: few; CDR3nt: TGTGCCAGCAGCGCTCTGCTGGACCGCCGAAATCTGACAGATCTTTTCAGAATTTTT; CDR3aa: CASSALLDRRNLTDLFRIF
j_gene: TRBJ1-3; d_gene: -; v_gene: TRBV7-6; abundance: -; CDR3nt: TGTGCCAGCAGCGAATACCCGGGACAAAGTGGAAACACCATATATTTT; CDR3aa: CASSEYPGQSGNTIYF
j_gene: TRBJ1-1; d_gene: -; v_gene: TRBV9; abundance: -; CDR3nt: TGTGCCAGCAGCGCCGACAGTCCGAACACTGAAGCTTTCTTT; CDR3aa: CASSADSPNTEAFF
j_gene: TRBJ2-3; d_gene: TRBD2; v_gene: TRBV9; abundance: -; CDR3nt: TGTGCCAGCAGCCCGGGGCTAGCGGGGACAGATACGCAGTATTTT; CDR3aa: CASSPGLAGTDTQYF
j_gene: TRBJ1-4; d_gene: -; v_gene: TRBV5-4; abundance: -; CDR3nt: TGTGCCAGCAGCTTGGGTCCAGGGGATGAAAAACTGTTTTTT; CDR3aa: CASSLGPGDEKLFF
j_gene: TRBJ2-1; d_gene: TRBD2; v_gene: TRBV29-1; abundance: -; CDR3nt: TGCAGCGTTGATGTGCGGGAGGGTCTGCTGAGTGAGCAGTTCTTC; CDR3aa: CSVDVREGLLSEQFF
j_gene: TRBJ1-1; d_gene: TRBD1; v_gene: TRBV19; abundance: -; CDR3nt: TGTGCCAGTGCGGCGACAGGGCCGGTCACTGAAGCTTTCTTT; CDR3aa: CASAATGPVTEAFF
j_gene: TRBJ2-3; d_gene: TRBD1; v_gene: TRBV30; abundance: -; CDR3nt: TGTGCCTGCCCGACAGGGGGCATGGGAGATACGCAGTATTTT; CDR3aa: CACPTGGMGDTQYF
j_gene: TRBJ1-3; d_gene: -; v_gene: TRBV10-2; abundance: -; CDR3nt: TGCGCCAGCTCTTCTGGGGGCACTGGAAACACCATATATTTT; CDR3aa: CASSSGGTGNTIYF
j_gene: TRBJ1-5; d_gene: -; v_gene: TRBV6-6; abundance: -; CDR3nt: TGTGCCAGCAGTTACTGGGGGGGTGGGGAGGCCCAGCATTTT; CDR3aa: CASSYWGGGEAQHF
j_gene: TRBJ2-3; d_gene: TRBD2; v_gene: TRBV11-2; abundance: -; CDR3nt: TGTGCCAGCAGCTCCCCTACGGGGGGGAGCACAGATACGCAGTATTTT; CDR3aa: CASSSPTGGSTDTQYF
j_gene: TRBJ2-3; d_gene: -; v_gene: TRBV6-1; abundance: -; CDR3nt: TGTGCCAGCAGTCCTTACACAGATACGCAGTATTTT; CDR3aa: CASSPYTDTQYF
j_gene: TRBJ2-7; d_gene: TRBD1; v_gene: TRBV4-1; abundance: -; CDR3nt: TGCGCCAGCAGCCAAGAAGTTGCAGGACAGGCCACTAACGAGCAGTACTTC; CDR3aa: CASSQEVAGQATNEQYF
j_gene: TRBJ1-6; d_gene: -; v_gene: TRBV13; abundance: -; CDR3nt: TGTGCCAGCAGCTTTAGCAATAATTCACCCCTCCACTTT; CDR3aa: CASSFSNNSPLHF
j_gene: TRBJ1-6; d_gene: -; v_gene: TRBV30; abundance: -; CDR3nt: TGTGCCTGGATGGACAGTGGTAAATCGCCCCTCCACTTT; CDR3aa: CAWMDSGKSPLHF
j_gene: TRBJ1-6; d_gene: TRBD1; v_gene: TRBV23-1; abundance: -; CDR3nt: TGCGCCAGCAGTACCGGGACAGAGAGCTCCTATAATTCACCCCTCCACTTT; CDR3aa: CASSTGTESSYNSPLHF
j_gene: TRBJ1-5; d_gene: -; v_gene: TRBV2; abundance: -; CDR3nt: TGTGCCCAAGGGCAGGGCGGTCAGCCCCAGCATTTT; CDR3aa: CAQGQGGQPQHF
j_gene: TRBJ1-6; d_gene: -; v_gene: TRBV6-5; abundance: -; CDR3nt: TGTGCCAGCAGCGCGGCGGGGCGGATTAATTCACCCCTCCACTTT; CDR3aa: CASSAAGRINSPLHF
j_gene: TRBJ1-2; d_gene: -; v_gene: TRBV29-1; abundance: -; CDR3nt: TGCAGCGTTGATCCTAGGTATGGCTACACCTTC; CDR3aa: CSVDPRYGYTF
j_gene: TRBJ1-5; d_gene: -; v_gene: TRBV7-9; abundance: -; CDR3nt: TGTTCCAGCAGCTTAGGGGCATTGGATGATAGCAATCAGCCCCAGCATTTT; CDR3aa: CSSSLGALDDSNQPQHF
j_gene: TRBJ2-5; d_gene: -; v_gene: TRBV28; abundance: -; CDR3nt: TGTGCCAGCAGAGCGGGTACTCGGGGCCTTGATCCATGGACCCAGTACTTC; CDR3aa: CASRAGTRGLDPWTQYF
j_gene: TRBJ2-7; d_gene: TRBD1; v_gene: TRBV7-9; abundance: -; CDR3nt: TGTGCCAGCAGCTTACCGGGACAGGGCTTCTACGAGCAGTACTTC; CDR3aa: CASSLPGQGFYEQYF
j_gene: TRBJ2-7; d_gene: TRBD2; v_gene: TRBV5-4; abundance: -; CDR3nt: TGTGCCAGCAGCGGGGGTGGCGAACTAGCGGGGCCCTGGTCCTCCTACGAGCAGTACTTC; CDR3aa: CASSGGGELAGPWSSYEQYF
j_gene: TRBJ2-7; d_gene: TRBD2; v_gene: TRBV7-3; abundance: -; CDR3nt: TGTGCCAGCAGCTTGGAAGCGGGGGGTCCCTACGAGCAGTACTTC; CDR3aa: CASSLEAGGPYEQYF
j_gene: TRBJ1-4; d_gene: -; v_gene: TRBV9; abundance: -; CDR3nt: TGTGCCAGCAGCCCAGGGGCCATGGGAGAAAAACTGTTTTTT; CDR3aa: CASSPGAMGEKLFF
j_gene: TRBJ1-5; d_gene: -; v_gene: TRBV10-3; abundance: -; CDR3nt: TGTGCCATCAGCCCCGGGGGAGGTCAGCCCCAGCATTTT; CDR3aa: CAISPGGGQPQHF
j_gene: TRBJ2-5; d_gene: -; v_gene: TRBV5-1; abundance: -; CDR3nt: TGCGCCAGCAGCTCGCAAGAGACCCAGTACTTC; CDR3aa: CASSSQETQYF
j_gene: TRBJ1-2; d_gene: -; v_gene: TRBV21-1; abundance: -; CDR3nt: TGTGCCAGCAGCAAAAGTTGGAGGACAGGGAAGACTCCTAACTATGGCTACACCTTC; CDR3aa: CASSKSWRTGKTPNYGYTF
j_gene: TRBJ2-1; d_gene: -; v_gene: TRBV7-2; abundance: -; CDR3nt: TGTGCCAGCAGCTTCCGTCCTTACTACAATGAGCAGTTCTTC; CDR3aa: CASSFRPYYNEQFF
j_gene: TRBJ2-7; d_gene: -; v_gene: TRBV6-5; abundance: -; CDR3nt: TGTGCCAGCAGTTCCCGGCCACTCTCTACGACAGAGCAGTACTTC; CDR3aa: CASSSRPLSTTEQYF
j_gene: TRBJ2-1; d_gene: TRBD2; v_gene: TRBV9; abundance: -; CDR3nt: TGTGCCAGCAGCCCTAGCGGGAGGGCCGACAATGAGCAGTTCTTC; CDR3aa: CASSPSGRADNEQFF
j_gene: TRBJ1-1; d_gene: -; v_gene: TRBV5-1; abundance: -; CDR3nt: TGCGCCAGCAGCTTGGGCAGGGCGACTGAAGCTTTCTTT; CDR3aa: CASSLGRATEAFF
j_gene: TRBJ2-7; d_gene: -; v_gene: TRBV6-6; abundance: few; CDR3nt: TGTGCCAGCAGTTACGAGGGCTACGAGCAGTACTTC; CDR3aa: CASSYEGYEQYF
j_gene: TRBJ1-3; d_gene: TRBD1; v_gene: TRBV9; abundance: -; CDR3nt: TGTGCCAGCAGCGTAGCGGGACAGGGGTTACGTGACACCATATATTTT; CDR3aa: CASSVAGQGLRDTIYF
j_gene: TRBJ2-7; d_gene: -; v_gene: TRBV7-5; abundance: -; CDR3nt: TGTGCCAGAAGCTTAGTGTTTAGTGGCGGGAGATCTCCCTACGAGCAGTACTTC; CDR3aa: CARSLVFSGGRSPYEQYF
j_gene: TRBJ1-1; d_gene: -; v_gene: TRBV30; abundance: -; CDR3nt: TGTGCCTGGAGCTACGGGAGGGGCGACAGTGAAGCTTTCTTT; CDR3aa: CAWSYGRGDSEAFF
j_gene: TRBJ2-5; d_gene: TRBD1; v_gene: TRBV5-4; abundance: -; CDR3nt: TGTGCCAGCAGCCAATATAGAGAGGACAGGGAAGAGACCCAGTACTTC; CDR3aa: CASSQYREDREETQYF